This T cell receptor beta chain was retrieved from a study of T cells after yellow fever vaccination. TCRdb re-analysed the 5' RACE reads in MiXCR, keeping a single row per CDR3 protein. The sample includes roughly 63,000 distinct CDR3 sequences, approximately 7% seen only once; the top ten take 35% to 45%. The CDR3 loop spans 15 amino acids. Trimming cost V 3 bases and J 3 bases; bases outside gene matches: 6. Ten or more counts support this clonotype. This receptor was identified in a man aged 30 to 45 who received the YFV17D yellow fever vaccine. Sequenced here: CD8+ T cells sorted from PBMCs, sampled 15 days after the yellow fever booster vaccination. The chain carries TRBV12-3 or TRBV12-4 and TRBJ2-7; 9 bases are shared with TRBD1. CDR3 nucleotides: TGTGCCAGCAGTTTTTCGACGGGACAGGGCTACGAGCAGTACTTC. This gives the protein CASSFSTGQGYEQYF.